Following are 5 T cell receptor beta chains from one sample sequenced in a study of tumor-infiltrating lymphocytes in primary liver carcinoma. Making TCR beta cDNA involved roughly 0.55 ug total RNA and a constant-region primer. TCR beta libraries came from three nested multiplex PCR rounds using slightly modified ARM-PCR. Two initial PCR rounds of roughly 10 cycles each paired TRBV1-TRBV30 forward primers with a C-beta reverse primer. MiXCR, applied by TCRdb to the multiplex PCR reads, yields one record per CDR3 protein. This table has about 130,000 distinct CDR3 sequences, 64% appearing once. Co-extracting RNA and DNA was done with 20-30 mg of unsorted bulk tissue as input. The specimen was liver tumor tissue from sampling region 3. This sample's subset: tumor region T3, left-lateral pole. These receptors originate from a woman aged 55-69 years with primary liver carcinoma and hepatitis B virus infection.

As to this clonotype: An end of the junction does not agree with germline; a read error may underlie this. This chain joins TRBV5-6 and TRBJ2-4; 8 positions agree with TRBD1. The CDR3 consists of 13 residues. Germline V gene sequence: CDR1 SGHDT, CDR2 YYEEEE. CDR3 coding DNA: TGTGCCAGCAGCGACCAGGGGGCAGGCATTCAGTACTTT. Translated: CASSDQGAGIQYF.

This clonotype was counted at least ten times. The chain's CDR3 is CASSPVNQGETQYF. The CDR3, as DNA: TGTGCCAGCAGCCCCGTCAACCAGGGAGAGACCCAGTACTTC. The genes are TRBV12-3 or TRBV12-4 and TRBJ2-5; a weak D match, TRBD1 (5 bases). The CDR3 spans 14 residues. Trimming removed 6 bases at V and 4 bases at J, with 15 bases between.

The gene calls are TRBV5-1 and TRBJ2-2; D unclear. The CDR3 covers 16 residues. Germline loops: CDR1 SGHRS, CDR2 YFSETQ. Trimming left V 1 base short and J 0 bases short, with 10 bases between. CDR3: CASSLFPGTNTGELFF. CDR3 DNA sequence: TGCGCCAGCAGCTTGTTCCCAGGAACGAACACCGGGGAGCTGTTTTTT.

V and J are TRBV5-1 and TRBJ2-3; D unclear. The CDR3 runs 16 residues. Germline V gene lookup returns CDR1 SGHRS and CDR2 YFSETQ. The V end was cut by 0 bases, the J end by 4 bases, with 15 bases between. The CDR3 region has the DNA TGCGCCAGCAGCTTGGAACCCGGAGCCGCCCCAGATACGCAGTATTTT. Its protein product is CASSLEPGAAPDTQYF.

In this sample, this clonotype turned up a few times. V gene TRBV7-9 combines with J gene TRBJ2-3, with TRBD1 identical over 9 bases. Germline V gene sequence: CDR1 SEHNR, CDR2 FQNEAQ (reference sequence). CDR3 length: 15 residues. After removal of 3 bases from V and 2 bases from J, the junction contained 3 bases not matched to a gene. CDR3 protein: CASSLGQGPTDTQYF. The DNA of the CDR3 is TGTGCCAGCAGCTTGGGACAGGGTCCCACAGATACGCAGTATTTT. The full variable domain, in which reference TRBV7-9 and TRBJ2-3 provide the parts outside the CDR3, is DTGVSQNPRHKITKRGQNVTFRCDPISEHNRLYWYRQTLGQGPEFLTYFQNEAQLEKSRLLSDRFSAERPKGSFSTLEIQRTEQGDSAMYLCASSLGQGPTDTQYFGPGTRLTVL.